This T cell receptor (beta chain) was observed in a study of neoadjuvant anti-PD-1 for oral cavity cancer (dated by TCRdb to the early 2020s). For the study in its entirety: Before curative-intent surgical resection, most patients were given three to four biweekly doses of nivolumab at 3 mg/kg. Patients without progression received a fourth nivolumab dose around day 43 and underwent definitive surgical resection on days 50-56. Under RECIST 1.1, patients with complete response, partial response or stable disease were classed as responders, and patients with progression were classed as non-responders. The parent correlative cohort included approximately twelve patients, with an approximately 30% response rate.

PBMC libraries used mostly approximately 480 ng of input genomic DNA for deep sequencing, with six replicates per sample. The immunoSEQ hsTCRbeta kit was used to prepare TCRbeta libraries, following the manufacturer's instructions. The completed libraries were mixed into a single pool at 3 nM, then sequenced with an Illumina NovaSeq 6000 S4 flow cell. Processing in the source paper ran as follows. The immunoSEQ Analyzer handled quality control and preprocessing of the raw data. The analysis was restricted to productive rearrangements, with each unique CDR3 amino acid sequence defining a clonotype. Repertoire clonality was estimated as the Gini-Simpson index, computed with the R package tcR. Gini indices were compared with Student's t test, and associations with tumor size change were assessed by Pearson correlation. TCRdb took over this immuneACCESS table, retaining in-frame rearrangements with V and J assigned. Such tables are incomplete; in checked studies, under half of the missing clones stem from an unresolved V gene, and the remainder is unexplained. V and J calls and clone size are as listed in that table; D and trimming were resolved from the DNA. The sample table contains 15,000 to 20,000 clones; only one count was recorded for about two thirds of them. The top ten hold around 2.7% of the sample.

Results and caveats for the whole study, not just this receptor: TCR analyses included only a few patients per response group, and the authors called for larger cohorts for validation. After neoadjuvant nivolumab, significantly higher T cell clonality (Gini index) was found within PBMCs in non-responders than in responders. Higher pretreatment blood Treg/Th17 ratios correlated with both higher pretreatment blood TCRbeta clonality and lower post-treatment tumor TCRbeta clonality.

The intended sense of this specimen's time point label: before neoadjuvant nivolumab. None of the patients had received prior systemic or radiation treatment, and all were newly diagnosed with stage II-IVA oral cavity squamous cell carcinoma. The cohort consisted of patients with HPV-negative, locally advanced oral cavity squamous cell carcinoma. No culture maintenance or expansion was done, as the peripheral blood mononuclear cells went straight to analysis. The samples were drawn from a longitudinal correlative study tied to a single-arm phase II trial testing neoadjuvant nivolumab in oral cavity squamous cell carcinoma. Subject-matched pre- and post-treatment PBMCs and tumors from three responders and three non-responders underwent genomic DNA-based TCRbeta sequencing. Peripheral blood mononuclear cells were collected once before nivolumab treatment and again after treatment, at the time of surgery. The Maxwell RSC DNA from Cells kit was used to isolate genomic DNA from PBMCs.

On this clone: The antigen it binds to is not known. Base qualities are not recorded, but no much larger clone differs from it by a single base.

Reading the germline V gene (reference sequence) gives CDR1 LNHDA and CDR2 SQIVND. Reading from cysteine to phenylalanine, the CDR3 counts 14 amino acids. Only the CDR3 DNA stays, 42 bases, in frame from base 1. The V and J ends are trimmed by 7 bases and 0 bases, leaving 13 bases between them. Sequenced material: PBMCs, taken before nivolumab (anti-PD-1) treatment. This TCR derives from a person aged 35-80 years with oral cavity squamous cell carcinoma. The chain links TRBV19 with TRBJ2-7; the D call could be TRBD1 or TRBD2, with each sharing 5 bases. The DNA sequence follows: TGTGCCAGTACCCGGGACGTTGGCTCCTACGAGCAGTACTTC. Translation gives CASTRDVGSYEQYF.